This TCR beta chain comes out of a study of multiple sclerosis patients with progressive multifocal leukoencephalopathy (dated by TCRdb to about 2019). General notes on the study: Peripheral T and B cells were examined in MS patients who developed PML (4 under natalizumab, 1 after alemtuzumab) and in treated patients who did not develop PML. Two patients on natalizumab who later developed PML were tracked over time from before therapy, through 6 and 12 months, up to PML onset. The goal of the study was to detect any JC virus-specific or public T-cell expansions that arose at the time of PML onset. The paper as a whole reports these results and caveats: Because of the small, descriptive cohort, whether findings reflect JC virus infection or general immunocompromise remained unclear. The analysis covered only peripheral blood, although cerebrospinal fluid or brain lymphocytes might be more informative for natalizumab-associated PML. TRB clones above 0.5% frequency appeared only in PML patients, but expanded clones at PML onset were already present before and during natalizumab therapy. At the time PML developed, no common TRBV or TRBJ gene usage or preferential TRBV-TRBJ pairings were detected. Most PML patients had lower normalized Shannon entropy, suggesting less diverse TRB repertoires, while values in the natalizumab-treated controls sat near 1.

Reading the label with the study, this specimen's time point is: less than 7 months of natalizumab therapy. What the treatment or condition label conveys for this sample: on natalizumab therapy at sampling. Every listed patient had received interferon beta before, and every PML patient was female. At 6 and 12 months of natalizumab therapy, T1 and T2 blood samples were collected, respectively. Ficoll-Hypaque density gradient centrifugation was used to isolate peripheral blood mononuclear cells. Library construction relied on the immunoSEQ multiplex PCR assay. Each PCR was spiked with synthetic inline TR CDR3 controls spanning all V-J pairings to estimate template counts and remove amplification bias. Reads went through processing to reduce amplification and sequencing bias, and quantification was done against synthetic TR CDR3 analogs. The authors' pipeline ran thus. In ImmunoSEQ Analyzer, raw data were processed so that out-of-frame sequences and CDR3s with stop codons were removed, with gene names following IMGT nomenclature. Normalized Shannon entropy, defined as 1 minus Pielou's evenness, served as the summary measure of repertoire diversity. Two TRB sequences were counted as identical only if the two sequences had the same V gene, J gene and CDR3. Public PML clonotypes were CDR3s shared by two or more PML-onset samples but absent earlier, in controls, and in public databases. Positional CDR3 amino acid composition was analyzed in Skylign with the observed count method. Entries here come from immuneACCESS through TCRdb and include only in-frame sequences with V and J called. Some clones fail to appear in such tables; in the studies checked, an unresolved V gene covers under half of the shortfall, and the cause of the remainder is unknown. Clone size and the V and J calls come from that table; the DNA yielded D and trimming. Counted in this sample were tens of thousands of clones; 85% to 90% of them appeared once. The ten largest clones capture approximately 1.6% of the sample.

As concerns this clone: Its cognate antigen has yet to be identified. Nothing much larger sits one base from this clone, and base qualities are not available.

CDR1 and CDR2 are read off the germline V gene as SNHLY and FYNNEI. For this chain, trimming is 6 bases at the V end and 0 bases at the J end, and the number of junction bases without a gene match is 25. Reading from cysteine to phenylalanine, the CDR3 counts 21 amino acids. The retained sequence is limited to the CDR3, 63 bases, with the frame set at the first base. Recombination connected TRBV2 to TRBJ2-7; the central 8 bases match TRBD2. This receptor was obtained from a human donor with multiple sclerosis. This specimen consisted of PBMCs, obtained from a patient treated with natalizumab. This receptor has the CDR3 CASSGRGSKREPLLDSYEQYF. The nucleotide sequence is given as TGTGCCAGCAGCGGGCGTGGGTCGAAGCGGGAGCCCCTATTGGACTCCTACGAGCAGTACTTC.